These 13 T cell receptor beta chains were sequenced from one sample in a study of T cell responses to AZD1222 COVID-19 vaccine. Method: immunoSEQ multiplex PCR; TCRdb's copy keeps in-frame clones and lacks some. The sample lists 50,000 to 65,000 clones; 81% were seen once. Sequencing was performed on peripheral blood, taken 28 days after the second AZD1222 dose. The source is an adult who received the AZD1222 COVID-19 vaccine.

This clone was seen a few times. V is TRBV6-5 and J is TRBJ2-1, with TRBD1 identical over 12 bases. Germline CDR1 is MNHEY and CDR2 is SVGAGI. V trimming: 8 bases; J trimming: 3 bases; junction bases outside the gene matches: 5. The CDR3 totals 15 residues. The CDR3 DNA is TGTGCCAGCGTCGGGACAGGGGGCGGCTACAATGAGCAGTTCTTC. As protein: CASVGTGGGYNEQFF.

The genes are TRBV28 and TRBJ2-7, with 9 bases that match TRBD2. The CDR3 is 16 residues long. The ends lost 5 bases at V and 4 bases at J; junction bases unmatched: 12. CDR1 and CDR2 from the germline V gene are MDHEN and SYDVKM. The CDR3 DNA is TGTGCCAGCAGTATACCCATAGCGGGAGCAAATTACGAGCAGTACTTC. Translation: CASSIPIAGANYEQYF.

The chain recombines TRBV7-8 with TRBJ2-2, with TRBD1 matching 9 bases. Per germline, CDR1 SGHVS and CDR2 FQNEAQ. The CDR3 is 16 residues long. The ends lost 1 base at V and 4 bases at J; junction bases unmatched: 4. This CDR3 reads CASSLDRGRSTGELFF. The CDR3 nucleotides are TGTGCCAGCAGCTTAGACAGGGGGCGGTCCACCGGGGAGCTGTTTTTT.

The CDR3 nucleotides read TGTGCCAGCAGTTATGGGGGGGCGACTAATGAAAAACTGTTTTTT. Protein product: CASSYGGATNEKLFF. This sequence joins TRBV28 and TRBJ1-4; tentatively, D is TRBD1 (6 bases). V was cut by 4 bases and J by 2 bases, with 11 bases left in between. This CDR3 is 15 amino acids long. Looked up from germline, CDR1 is MDHEN and CDR2 is SYDVKM.

The chain couples TRBV7-9 to TRBJ2-7; 11 bases map to TRBD2. The CDR3 spans 17 residues. The germline V gene has CDR1 SEHNR and CDR2 FQNEAQ (reference sequence). With V trimmed by 4 bases and J by 0 bases, 8 bases remained unmatched. The CDR3 DNA reads as TGTGCCAGCAGCTCCACACGACTAGCGGGACGCTCCTACGAGCAGTACTTC. Protein sequence: CASSSTRLAGRSYEQYF.

The V gene is TRBV12-3 or TRBV12-4, the J gene TRBJ1-1, with D hard to call. Trimming took 3 bases from V and 4 from J, leaving 6 bases between them. This CDR3 has 12 amino acids. CDR3: CASSFHGTEAFF. CDR3 nucleotides: TGTGCCAGCAGTTTTCATGGCACTGAAGCTTTCTTT.

V is TRBV2 and J is TRBJ2-1; 10 bases are a match to TRBD2. V shed 6 bases and J 7 bases; nucleotides not matched to a gene: 9. Germline V gene data show CDR1 as SNHLY and CDR2 as FYNNEI. The CDR3 length is 15 residues. As DNA, the CDR3 is TGTGCCAGCAGATCTCCGGGACTAGCGATTAATGAGCAGTTCTTC. Amino acid sequence: CASRSPGLAINEQFF.

This chain connects TRBV6-5 to TRBJ2-1; D not certain. Germline lookup yields CDR1 MNHEY and CDR2 SVGAGI. V shed 2 bases and J shed 2 bases, with 7 bases lying between them. This CDR3 is built from 14 residues. The CDR3 region is CASSYGLAYNEQFF. DNA for the CDR3: TGTGCCAGCAGTTACGGGCTAGCCTACAATGAGCAGTTCTTC.

This clone is a singleton in its sample. The chain has TRBV12-3 or TRBV12-4 and TRBJ2-7, with D perhaps TRBD2 (5 bases). The CDR3 covers 13 residues. Trimming cost V 6 bases and J 6 bases, with 15 bases left between them. CDR3 coding DNA: TGTGCCAGCAGCCTTCTGGACTCGGGCGAGCAGTACTTC. Its protein is CASSLLDSGEQYF.

This rearrangement joins TRBV4-2 to TRBJ2-7; TRBD1 is a possible D gene (5 bases). This CDR3 contains 15 residues. Trimming took off 4 bases at V and 2 bases at J, with 15 bases between the two ends. From germline, CDR1 is LGHNA and CDR2 YNFKEQ. CDR3 region: CASSLLDSDTYEQYF. The CDR3 DNA is TGTGCCAGCAGCCTCCTTGACAGCGATACCTACGAGCAGTACTTC.

V is TRBV9 and J is TRBJ2-3; 7 bases map to TRBD2. Trimming at V came to 3 bases and at J to 0 bases, leaving 10 bases not matched to a gene. There are 17 residues in the CDR3. CDR1 is SGDLS and CDR2 is YYNGEE in the germline V gene. CDR3 DNA sequence: TGTGCCAGCAGCGCCGATGTAGGAGCGGGGAGCACAGATACGCAGTATTTT. Residues: CASSADVGAGSTDTQYF.

This clone was picked up one time. CDR3 region: CASSLLQRGEQYF. CDR3 bases: TGTGCCAGCAGCTTGTTACAAAGGGGAGAGCAGTACTTC. This chain joins TRBV5-6 and TRBJ2-7; possible D gene TRBD1, 5 bases. The CDR3 is 13 amino acids. The germline CDR1 and CDR2 sequences are SGHDT and YYEEEE. Trimming removed 1 base at V and 7 bases at J, with 12 bases between.

This clone was observed a single time. The gene calls are TRBV18 and TRBJ2-2; 8 nucleotides align to TRBD2. Per the germline V gene, CDR1 is KGHSH and CDR2 is LQKENI. With 4 bases clipped from V and 4 bases from J, the junction kept 8 bases outside the gene matches. This CDR3 contains 16 residues. The CDR3 DNA sequence: TGTGCCAGCTCACAAACCGGGACTAGAGGCACCGGGGAGCTGTTTTTT. Translating it yields CASSQTGTRGTGELFF.